This TCR beta chain was sequenced for a study of cytotoxic CD8 clonotypes in ibrutinib-treated CLL. The germline V gene has CDR1 LGHNT and CDR2 FRNRAP. CDR3 length equals 12 residues. The V end was cut by 4 bases, the J end by 10 bases, with 11 bases between. This clone turned up a few times. No antigen is known for it. General study findings and limits: Patients with sustained remission and those progressing were sampled at differing times.

Assay used: immunoSEQ multiplex PCR; TCRdb lists only in-frame clones, some missing. The sample includes fewer than 400,000 clones, 67% seen only once; the top ten take roughly 6%. The gene calls are TRBV12-5 and TRBJ2-1; D ambiguous. The TCR sequence derives from a human donor with chronic lymphocytic leukemia. The specimen was PBMCs, collected after 36 months of ibrutinib treatment. CDR3 sequence: CASGSAGYEQFF. Written as DNA, the CDR3 is TGTGCTAGTGGTTCCGCAGGTTACGAGCAGTTCTTC.